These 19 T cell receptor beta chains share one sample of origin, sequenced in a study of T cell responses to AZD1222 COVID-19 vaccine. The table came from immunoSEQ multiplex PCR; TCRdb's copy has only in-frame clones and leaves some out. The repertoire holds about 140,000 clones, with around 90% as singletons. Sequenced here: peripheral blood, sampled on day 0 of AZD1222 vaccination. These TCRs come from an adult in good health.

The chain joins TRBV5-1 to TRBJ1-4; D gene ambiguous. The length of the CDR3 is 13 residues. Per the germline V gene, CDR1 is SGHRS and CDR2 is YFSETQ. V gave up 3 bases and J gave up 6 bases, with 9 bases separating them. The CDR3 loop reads CASSSEIDEKLFF. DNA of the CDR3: TGCGCCAGCAGCTCGGAAATAGATGAAAAACTGTTTTTT.

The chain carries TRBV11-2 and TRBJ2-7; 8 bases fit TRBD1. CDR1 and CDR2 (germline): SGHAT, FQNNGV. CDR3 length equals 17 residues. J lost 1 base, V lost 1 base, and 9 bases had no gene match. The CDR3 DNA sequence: TGTGCCAGCAGCTTAGTTTTTCAGGACAGGGAGTCCTACGAGCAGTACTTC. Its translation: CASSLVFQDRESYEQYF.

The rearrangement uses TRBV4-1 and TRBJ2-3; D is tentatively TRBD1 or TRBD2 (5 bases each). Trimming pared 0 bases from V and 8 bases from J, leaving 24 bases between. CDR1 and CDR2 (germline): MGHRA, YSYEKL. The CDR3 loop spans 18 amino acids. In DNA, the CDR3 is TGCGCCAGCAGCCAAGATGGTCAAGGTGGGGCACCTCGGGGTACGCAGTATTTT. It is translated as CASSQDGQGGAPRGTQYF.

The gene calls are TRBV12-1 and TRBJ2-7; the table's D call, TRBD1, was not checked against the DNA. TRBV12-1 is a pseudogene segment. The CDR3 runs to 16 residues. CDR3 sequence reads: CASSAGTGFRSYEQYF. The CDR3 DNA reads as TGTGCCAGCAGCGCCGGGACAGGATTTCGCTCCTACGAGCAGTACTTC.

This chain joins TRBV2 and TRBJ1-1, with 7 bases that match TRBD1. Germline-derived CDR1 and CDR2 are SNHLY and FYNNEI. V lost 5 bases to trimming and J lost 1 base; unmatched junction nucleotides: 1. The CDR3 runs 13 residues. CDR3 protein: CASSRDRNTEAFF. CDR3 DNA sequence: TGTGCCAGCAGTCGGGACAGGAACACTGAAGCTTTCTTT.

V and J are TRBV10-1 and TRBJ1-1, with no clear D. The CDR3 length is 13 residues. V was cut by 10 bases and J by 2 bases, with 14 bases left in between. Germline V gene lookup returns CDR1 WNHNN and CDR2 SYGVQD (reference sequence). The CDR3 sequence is CATSEGSNTEAFF. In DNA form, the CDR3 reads TGCGCCACCTCGGAAGGGAGTAACACTGAAGCTTTCTTT.

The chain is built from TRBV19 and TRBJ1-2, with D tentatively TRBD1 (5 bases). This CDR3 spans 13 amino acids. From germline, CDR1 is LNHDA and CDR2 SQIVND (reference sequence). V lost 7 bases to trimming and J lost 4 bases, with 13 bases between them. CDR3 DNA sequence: TGTGCCAGTATTGGGGGGAGAGGCTATGGCTACACCTTC. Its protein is CASIGGRGYGYTF.

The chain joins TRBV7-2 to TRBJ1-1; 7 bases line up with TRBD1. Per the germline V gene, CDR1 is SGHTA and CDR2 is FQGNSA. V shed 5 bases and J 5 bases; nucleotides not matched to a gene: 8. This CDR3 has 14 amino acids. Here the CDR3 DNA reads TGTGCCAGCAGCGCGAGACAGGGCCGGACTGAAGCTTTCTTT. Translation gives CASSARQGRTEAFF.

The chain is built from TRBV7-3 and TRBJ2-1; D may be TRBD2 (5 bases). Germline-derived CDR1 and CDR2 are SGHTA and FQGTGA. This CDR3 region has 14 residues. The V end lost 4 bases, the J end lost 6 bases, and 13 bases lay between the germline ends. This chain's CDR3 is CASSSPRASNEQFF. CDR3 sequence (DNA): TGTGCCAGCAGCTCGCCGAGGGCTTCCAATGAGCAGTTCTTC.

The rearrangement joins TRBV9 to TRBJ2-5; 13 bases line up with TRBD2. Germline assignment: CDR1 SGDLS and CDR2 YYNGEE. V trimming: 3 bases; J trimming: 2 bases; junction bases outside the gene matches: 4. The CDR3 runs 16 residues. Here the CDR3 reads CASSAGTSGKQETQYF. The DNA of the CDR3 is TGTGCCAGCAGCGCCGGGACTAGCGGGAAACAAGAGACCCAGTACTTC.

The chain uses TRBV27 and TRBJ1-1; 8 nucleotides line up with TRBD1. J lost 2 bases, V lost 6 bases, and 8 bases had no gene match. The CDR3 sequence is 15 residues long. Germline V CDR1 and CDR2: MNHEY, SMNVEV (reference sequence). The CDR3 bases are TGTGCCAGCAGCCCACTGGACAGGGCTAACACTGAAGCTTTCTTT. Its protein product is CASSPLDRANTEAFF.

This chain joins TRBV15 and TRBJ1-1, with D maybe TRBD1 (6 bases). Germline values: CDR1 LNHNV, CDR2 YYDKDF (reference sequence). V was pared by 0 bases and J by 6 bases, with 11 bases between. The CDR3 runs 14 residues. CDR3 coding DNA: TGTGCCACCAGCAGAGATAGGGGGGCCCCTGAAGCTTTCTTT. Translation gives CATSRDRGAPEAFF. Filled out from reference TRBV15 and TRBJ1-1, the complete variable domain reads DAMVIQNPRYQVTQFGKPVTLSCSQTLNHNVMYWYQQKSSQAPKLLFHYYDKDFNNEADTPDNFQSRRPNTSFCFLDIRSPGLGDTAMYLCATSRDRGAPEAFFGQGTRLTVV.

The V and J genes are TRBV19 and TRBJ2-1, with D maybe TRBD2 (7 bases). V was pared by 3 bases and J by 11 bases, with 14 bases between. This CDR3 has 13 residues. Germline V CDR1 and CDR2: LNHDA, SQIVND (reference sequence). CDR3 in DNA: TGTGCCAGTAGTATTCGGGGGGCAGTTCAGCAGTTCTTC. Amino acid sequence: CASSIRGAVQQFF.

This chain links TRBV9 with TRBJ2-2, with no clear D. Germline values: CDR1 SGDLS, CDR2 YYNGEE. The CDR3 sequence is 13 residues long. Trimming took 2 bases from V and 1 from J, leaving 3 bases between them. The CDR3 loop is CASSVMNTGELFF. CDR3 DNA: TGTGCCAGCAGCGTTATGAACACCGGGGAGCTGTTTTTT.

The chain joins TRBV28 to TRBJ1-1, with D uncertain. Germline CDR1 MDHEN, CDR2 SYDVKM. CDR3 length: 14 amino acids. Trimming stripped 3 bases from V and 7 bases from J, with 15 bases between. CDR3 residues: CASSFQQAANEAFF. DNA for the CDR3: TGTGCCAGCAGTTTCCAGCAGGCAGCAAATGAAGCTTTCTTT.

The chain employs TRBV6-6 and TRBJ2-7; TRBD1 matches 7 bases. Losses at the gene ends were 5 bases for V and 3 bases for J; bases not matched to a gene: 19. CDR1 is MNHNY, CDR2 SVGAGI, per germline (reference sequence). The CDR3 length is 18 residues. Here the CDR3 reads CASSPLGRQGYFHYEQYF. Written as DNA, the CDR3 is TGTGCCAGCAGTCCACTAGGGAGACAGGGCTACTTCCACTACGAGCAGTACTTC.

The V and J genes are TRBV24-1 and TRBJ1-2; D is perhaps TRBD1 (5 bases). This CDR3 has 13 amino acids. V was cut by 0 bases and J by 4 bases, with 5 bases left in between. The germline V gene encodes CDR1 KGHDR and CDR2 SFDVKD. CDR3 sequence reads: CATSDLDSYGYTF. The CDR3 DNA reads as TGTGCCACCAGTGATTTGGACAGCTATGGCTACACCTTC.

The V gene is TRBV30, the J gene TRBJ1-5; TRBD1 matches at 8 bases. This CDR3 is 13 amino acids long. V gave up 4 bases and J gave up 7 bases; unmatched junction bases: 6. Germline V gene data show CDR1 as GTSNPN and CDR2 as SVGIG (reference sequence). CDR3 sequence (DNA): TGTGCCTGGACAGGGGGCTTAGGGCAGCCCCAGCATTTT. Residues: CAWTGGLGQPQHF.

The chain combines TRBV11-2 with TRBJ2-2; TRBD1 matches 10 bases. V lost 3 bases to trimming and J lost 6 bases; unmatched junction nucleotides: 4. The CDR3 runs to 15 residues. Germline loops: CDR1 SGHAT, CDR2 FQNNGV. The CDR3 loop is CASSLDRGSAGELFF. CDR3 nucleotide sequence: TGTGCCAGCAGCTTGGACAGGGGGTCGGCCGGGGAGCTGTTTTTT.